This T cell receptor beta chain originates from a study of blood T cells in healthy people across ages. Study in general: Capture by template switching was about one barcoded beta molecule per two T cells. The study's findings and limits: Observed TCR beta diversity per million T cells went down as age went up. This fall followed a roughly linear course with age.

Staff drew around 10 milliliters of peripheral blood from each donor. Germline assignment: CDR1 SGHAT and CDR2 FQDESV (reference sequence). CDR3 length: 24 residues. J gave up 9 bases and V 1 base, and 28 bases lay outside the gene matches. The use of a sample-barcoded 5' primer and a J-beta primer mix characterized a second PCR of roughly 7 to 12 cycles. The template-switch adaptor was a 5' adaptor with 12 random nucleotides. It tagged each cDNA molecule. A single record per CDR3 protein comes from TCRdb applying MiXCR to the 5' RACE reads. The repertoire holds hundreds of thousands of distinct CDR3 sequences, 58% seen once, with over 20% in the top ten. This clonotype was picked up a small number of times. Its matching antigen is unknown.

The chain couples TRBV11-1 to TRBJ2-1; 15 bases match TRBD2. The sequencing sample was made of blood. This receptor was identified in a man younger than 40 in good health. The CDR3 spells CASSLEGLDEYRPGTSGRYGEQFF. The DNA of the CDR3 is TGTGCCAGCAGCTTAGAAGGTTTGGACGAATACAGGCCTGGGACTAGCGGGAGGTATGGTGAGCAGTTCTTC.